The entry below describes one T cell receptor (beta chain). Its target is unknown. The V and J ends lost 1 base and 2 bases respectively, with 11 bases between them. The CDR3 is 15 amino acids. Germline CDR1 and CDR2: SGHVS and FQNEAQ. This entry comes from a study of T cell responses to AZD1222 COVID-19 vaccine. Study observations and caveats: Targets within unmutated variant regions were reportedly found for nearly half of spike-specific TCRs. Donors skewed white British and female; clonal diversity was possibly underestimated. Only a handful of AZD1222 recipients tested seropositive at baseline. Repertoire sampling was restricted to post-peak T cell response timepoints.

Only in-frame clones appear in the TCRdb table, and some are missing; sequencing was by immunoSEQ multiplex PCR. This table holds roughly 110,000 clones, 90% found once. The starting material was peripheral blood, obtained 28 days after the second AZD1222 dose. The receptor's source is an adult who received the AZD1222 COVID-19 vaccine. The rearrangement joins TRBV7-8 to TRBJ1-2, with D unclear. CDR3 in DNA: TGTGCCAGCAGCTTAGTGACAACTGAAAACTATGGCTACACCTTC. Residues: CASSLVTTENYGYTF.